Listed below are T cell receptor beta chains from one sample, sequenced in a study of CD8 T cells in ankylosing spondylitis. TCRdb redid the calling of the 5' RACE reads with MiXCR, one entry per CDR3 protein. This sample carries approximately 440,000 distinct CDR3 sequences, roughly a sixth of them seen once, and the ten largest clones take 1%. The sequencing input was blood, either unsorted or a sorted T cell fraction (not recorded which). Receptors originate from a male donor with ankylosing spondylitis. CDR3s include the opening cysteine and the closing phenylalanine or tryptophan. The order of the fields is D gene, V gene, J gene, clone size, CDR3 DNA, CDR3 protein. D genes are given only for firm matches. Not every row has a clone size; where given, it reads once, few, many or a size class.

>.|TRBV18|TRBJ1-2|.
TGTGCCAGCTCACCAAGTTGGGGGGTTTATGGCTACACCTTC
CASSPSWGVYGYTF
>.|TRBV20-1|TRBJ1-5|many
TGCAGTGCGGCCCGGGGAAGTCAGCCCCAGCATTTT
CSAARGSQPQHF
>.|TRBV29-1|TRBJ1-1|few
TGCAGCGTTGAGGCAATCAGGGGGAACACTGAAGCTTTCTTT
CSVEAIRGNTEAFF
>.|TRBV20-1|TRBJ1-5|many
TGCAGTGCTCGACCCGACAGTCAGCCCCAGCATTTT
CSARPDSQPQHF
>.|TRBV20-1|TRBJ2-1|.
TGCAGTGCTAGACGTCTGGGGGCGACCAAGAACAATGAGCAGTTCTTC
CSARRLGATKNNEQFF
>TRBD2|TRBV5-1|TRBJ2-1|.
TGCGCCAGCAGCTCACGGACTAGCTCAAACTTCTACAATGAGCAGTTCTTC
CASSSRTSSNFYNEQFF
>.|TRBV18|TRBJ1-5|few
TGTGCCAGCTCCCCGCGGTTGGGGGAACCCCAGCATTTT
CASSPRLGEPQHF
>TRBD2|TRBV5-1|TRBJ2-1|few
TGCGCCAGCAGTCTTGGACTAGCGGGGGGGCTGGGTGAGCAGTTCTTC
CASSLGLAGGLGEQFF
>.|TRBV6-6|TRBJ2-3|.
TGTGCCGTCGATACGCAGTATTTT
CAVDTQYF
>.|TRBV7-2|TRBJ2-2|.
.
CASTNALGSCFF
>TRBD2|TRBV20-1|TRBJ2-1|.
TGCAGTGCCCATACTAGCGGGCCCTACAATGAGCAGTTCTTC
CSAHTSGPYNEQFF
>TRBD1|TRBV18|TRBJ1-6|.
TGTGCCAGCTCACTACAGGGGGCAAACGGTAATTCACCCCTCCACTTT
CASSLQGANGNSPLHF
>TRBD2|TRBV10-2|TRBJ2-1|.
TGCGCCAGCAGTGATATCCCTAGCGGGAGGGTAAATGAGCAGTTCTTC
CASSDIPSGRVNEQFF
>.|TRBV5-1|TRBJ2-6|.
TGCGCCAGCAGCCTGGGACTTATCTCTGGGGCCAACGTCCTGACTTTC
CASSLGLISGANVLTF
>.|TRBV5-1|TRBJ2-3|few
TGCGCCAGCAGCTCACTCAGGGCCACAGATACGCAGTATTTT
CASSSLRATDTQYF
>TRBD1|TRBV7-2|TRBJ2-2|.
TGTGCCAGCAGCTGGGGGGACAGGGAAGCCGGGGAGCTGTTTTTT
CASSWGDREAGELFF